What follows is one T cell receptor (beta chain) and its context. Trimming at V came to 2 bases and at J to 7 bases, leaving 7 bases not matched to a gene. The CDR3 extends over 15 amino acids. Looked up from germline, CDR1 is SGHRS and CDR2 is YFSETQ. Profiled with immunoSEQ multiplex PCR; TCRdb holds only in-frame clones, not every one. The data contain approximately 44,000 clones, around 97% of them seen just once; the ten biggest clones take up 0.37%. This record comes from a study of technical replicates of blood from several donors. Sequenced material: T cells isolated from PBMCs. The chain recombines TRBV5-1 with TRBJ1-1; the match to TRBD1 covers 11 bases. The origin of this receptor is a human donor in good health. The CDR3 protein is CASSLSGTGGREAFF. As DNA, the CDR3 is TGCGCCAGCAGCTTATCCGGGACAGGGGGTCGTGAAGCTTTCTTT.